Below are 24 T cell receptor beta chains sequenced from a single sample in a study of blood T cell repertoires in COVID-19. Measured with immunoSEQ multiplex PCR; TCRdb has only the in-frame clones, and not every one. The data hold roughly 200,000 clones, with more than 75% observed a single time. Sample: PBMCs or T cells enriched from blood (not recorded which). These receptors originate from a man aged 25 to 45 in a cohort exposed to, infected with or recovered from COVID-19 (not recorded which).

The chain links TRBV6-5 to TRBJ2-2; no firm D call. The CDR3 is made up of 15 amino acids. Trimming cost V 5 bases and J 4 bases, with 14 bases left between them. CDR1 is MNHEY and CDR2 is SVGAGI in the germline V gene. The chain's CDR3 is CASSRASRSTGELFF. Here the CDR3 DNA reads TGTGCCAGCAGTAGAGCGTCCCGGAGCACCGGGGAGCTGTTTTTT.

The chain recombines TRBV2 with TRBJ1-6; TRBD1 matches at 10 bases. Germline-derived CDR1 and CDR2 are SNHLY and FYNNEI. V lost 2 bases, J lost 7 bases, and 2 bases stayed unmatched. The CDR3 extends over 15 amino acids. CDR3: CASSEWTGGNSPLHF. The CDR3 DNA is TGTGCCAGCAGTGAATGGACAGGGGGGAATTCACCCCTCCACTTT.

CDR3 nucleotide sequence: TGTGCCAGCAGCTGGACTAGCGGGAACACCGGGGAGCTGTTTTTT. Protein product: CASSWTSGNTGELFF. The V gene is TRBV7-9, the J gene TRBJ2-2; 10 nucleotides agree with TRBD2. With V trimmed by 4 bases and J by 1 base, 0 bases remained unmatched. This CDR3 region has 15 residues. The germline V gene encodes CDR1 SEHNR and CDR2 FQNEAQ (reference sequence).

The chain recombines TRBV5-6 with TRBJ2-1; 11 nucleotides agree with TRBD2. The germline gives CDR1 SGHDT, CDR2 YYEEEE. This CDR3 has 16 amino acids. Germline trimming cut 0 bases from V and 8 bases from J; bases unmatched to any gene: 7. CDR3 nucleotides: TGTGCCAGCAGCTTGGTAGCGGGAGGGCGATACGATGAGCAGTTCTTC. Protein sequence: CASSLVAGGRYDEQFF.

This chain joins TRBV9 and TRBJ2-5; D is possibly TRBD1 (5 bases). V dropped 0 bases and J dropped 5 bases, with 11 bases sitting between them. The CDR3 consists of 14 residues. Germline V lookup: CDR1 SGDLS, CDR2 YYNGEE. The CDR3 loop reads CASSVEGVGETQYF. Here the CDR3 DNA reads TGTGCCAGCAGCGTAGAAGGGGTCGGGGAGACCCAGTACTTC.

CDR3 DNA: TGTGCCAGCCGGGGGGGAAGGAACACTGAAGCTTTCTTT. This gives the protein CASRGGRNTEAFF. The chain has TRBV6-5 and TRBJ1-1; the D gene is possibly TRBD1 (5 bases). The CDR3 totals 13 residues. CDR1 is MNHEY and CDR2 is SVGAGI in the germline V gene. Trimming took 8 bases from V and 1 from J, leaving 11 bases between them.

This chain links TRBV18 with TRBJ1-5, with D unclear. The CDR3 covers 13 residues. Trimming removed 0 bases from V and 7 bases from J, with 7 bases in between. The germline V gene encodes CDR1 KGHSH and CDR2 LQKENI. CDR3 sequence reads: CASSPPTGQPQHF. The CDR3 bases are TGTGCCAGCTCACCACCGACTGGGCAGCCCCAGCATTTT.

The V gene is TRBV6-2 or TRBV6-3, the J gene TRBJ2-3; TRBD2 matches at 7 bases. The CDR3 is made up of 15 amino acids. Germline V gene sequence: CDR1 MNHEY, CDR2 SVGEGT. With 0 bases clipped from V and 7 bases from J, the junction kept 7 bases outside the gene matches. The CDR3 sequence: CASSYSTASGHTQYF. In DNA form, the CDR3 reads TGTGCCAGCAGTTACTCGACGGCTAGCGGTCATACGCAGTATTTT.

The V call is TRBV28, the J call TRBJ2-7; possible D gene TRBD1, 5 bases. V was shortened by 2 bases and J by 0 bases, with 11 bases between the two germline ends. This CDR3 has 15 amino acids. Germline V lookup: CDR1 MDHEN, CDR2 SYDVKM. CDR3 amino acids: CASSLRGTLSYEQYF. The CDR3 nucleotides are TGTGCCAGCAGTTTAAGGGGCACCCTCTCCTACGAGCAGTACTTC.

The CDR3 loop reads CASSFVQGISGNTIYF. The DNA for the CDR3 is TGTGCCAGCAGCTTTGTCCAGGGTATATCTGGAAACACCATATATTTT. The chain joins TRBV7-2 to TRBJ1-3; TRBD1 is a possible D gene (5 bases). Germline V gene data show CDR1 as SGHTA and CDR2 as FQGNSA. The CDR3 is 16 residues long. V was clipped by 3 bases and J by 1 base, with 13 bases between them.

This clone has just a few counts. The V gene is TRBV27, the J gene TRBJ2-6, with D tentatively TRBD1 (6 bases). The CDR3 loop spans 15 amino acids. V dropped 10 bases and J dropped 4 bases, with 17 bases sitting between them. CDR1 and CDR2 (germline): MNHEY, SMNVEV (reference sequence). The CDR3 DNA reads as TGTGCCATCAACTTACAGGGCGCCGGGGCCAACGTCCTGACTTTC. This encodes CAINLQGAGANVLTF.

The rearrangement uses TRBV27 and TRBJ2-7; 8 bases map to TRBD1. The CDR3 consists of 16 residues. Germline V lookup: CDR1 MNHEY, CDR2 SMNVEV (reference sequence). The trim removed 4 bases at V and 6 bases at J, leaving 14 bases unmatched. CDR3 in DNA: TGTGCCAGCAGTTATAAGACCGGGACAGGAGTACGCGAGCAGTACTTC. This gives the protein CASSYKTGTGVREQYF.

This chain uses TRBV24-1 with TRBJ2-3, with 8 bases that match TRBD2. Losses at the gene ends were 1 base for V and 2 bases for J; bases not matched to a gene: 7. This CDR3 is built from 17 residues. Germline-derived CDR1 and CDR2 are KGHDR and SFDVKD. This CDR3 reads CATSDFGAGAPTDTQYF. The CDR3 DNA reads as TGTGCCACCAGTGATTTCGGAGCGGGAGCCCCCACAGATACGCAGTATTTT.

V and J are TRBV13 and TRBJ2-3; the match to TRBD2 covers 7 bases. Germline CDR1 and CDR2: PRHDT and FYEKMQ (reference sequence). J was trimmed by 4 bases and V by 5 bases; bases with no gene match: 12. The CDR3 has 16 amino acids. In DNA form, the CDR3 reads TGTGCCAGCAGCCAAAAAACGGGGGGTCCGGCAGATACGCAGTATTTT. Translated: CASSQKTGGPADTQYF.

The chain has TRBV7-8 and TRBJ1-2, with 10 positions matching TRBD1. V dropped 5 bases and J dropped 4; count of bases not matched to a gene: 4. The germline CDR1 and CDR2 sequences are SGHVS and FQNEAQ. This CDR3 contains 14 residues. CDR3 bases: TGTGCCAGCAGCGCAAGGGACAGGGGCTATGGCTACACCTTC. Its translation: CASSARDRGYGYTF.

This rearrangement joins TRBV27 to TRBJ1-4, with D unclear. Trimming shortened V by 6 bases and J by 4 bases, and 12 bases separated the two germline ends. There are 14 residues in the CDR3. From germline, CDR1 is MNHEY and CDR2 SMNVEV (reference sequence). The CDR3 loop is CASRGSSSNEKLFF. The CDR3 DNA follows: TGTGCCAGCAGAGGGAGCAGCAGTAATGAAAAACTGTTTTTT.

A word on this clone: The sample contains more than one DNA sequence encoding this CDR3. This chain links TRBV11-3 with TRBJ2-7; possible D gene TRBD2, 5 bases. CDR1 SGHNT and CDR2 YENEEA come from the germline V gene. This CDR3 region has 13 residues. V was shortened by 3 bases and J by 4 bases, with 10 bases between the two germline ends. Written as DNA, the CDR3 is TGTGCCAGCAGCTTCCGGACTGGGTACGAGCAGTACTTC. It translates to CASSFRTGYEQYF.

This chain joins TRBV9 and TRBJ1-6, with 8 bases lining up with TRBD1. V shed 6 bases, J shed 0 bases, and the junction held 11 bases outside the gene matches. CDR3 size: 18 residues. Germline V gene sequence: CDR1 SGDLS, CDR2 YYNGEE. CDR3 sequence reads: CASTPGTGSSSYNSPLHF. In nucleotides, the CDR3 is TGTGCCAGCACGCCCGGGACAGGTTCGAGCTCCTATAATTCACCCCTCCACTTT.

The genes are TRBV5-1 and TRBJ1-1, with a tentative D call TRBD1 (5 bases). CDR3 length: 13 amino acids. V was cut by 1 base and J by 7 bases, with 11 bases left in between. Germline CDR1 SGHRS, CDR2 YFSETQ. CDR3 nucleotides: TGCGCCAGCAGCTTGCTCACAGGTGATGAAGCTTTCTTT. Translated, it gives CASSLLTGDEAFF.

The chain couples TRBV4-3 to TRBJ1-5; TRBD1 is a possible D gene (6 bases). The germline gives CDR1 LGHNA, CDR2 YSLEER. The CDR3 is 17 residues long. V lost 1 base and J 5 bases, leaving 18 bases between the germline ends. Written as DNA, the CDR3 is TGCGCCAGCAGCCAAGGCTACAGGGAGAGAAGGGATCAGCCCCAGCATTTT. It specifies CASSQGYRERRDQPQHF.

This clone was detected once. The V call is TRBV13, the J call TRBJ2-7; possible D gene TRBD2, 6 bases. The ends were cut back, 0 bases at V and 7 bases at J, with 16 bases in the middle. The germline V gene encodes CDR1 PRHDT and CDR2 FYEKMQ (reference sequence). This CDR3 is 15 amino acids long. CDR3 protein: CASSLGVGGSGEQYF. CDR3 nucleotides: TGTGCCAGCAGCTTAGGAGTGGGAGGATCCGGGGAGCAGTACTTC.

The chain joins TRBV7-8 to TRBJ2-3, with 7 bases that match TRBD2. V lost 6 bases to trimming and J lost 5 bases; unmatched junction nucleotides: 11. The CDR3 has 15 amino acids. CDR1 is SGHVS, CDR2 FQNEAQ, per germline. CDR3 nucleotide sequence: TGTGCCAGCAGGTCGGACCCGGGAGGAGGAGATACGCAGTATTTT. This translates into CASRSDPGGGDTQYF.

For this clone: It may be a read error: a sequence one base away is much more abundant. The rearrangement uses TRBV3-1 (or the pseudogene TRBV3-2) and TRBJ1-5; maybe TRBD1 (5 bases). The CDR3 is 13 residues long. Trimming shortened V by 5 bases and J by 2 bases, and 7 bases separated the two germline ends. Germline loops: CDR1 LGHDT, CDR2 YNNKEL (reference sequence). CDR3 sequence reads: CASSKQGNQPQHF. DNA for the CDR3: TGTGCCAGCAGCAAACAGGGCAATCAGCCCCAGCATTTT.

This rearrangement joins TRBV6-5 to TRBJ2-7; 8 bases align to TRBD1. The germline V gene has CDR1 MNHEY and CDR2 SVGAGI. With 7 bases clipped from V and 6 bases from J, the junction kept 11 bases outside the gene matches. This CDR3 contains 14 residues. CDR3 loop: CASTSGGRGREQYF. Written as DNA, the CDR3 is TGTGCCAGCACCTCTGGGGGCAGGGGGCGCGAGCAGTACTTC.